This T cell receptor (beta chain) was retrieved from a study of cytomegalovirus exposure and HLA in healthy donors. Study-wide background: A prior analysis found 117 million unique TCR beta sequences from 150 million to 200 million T cells.

The CDR3 is 14 amino acids. Trimming took 4 bases from V and 5 from J, leaving 11 bases between them. Looked up from germline, CDR1 is MNHEY and CDR2 is SVGAGI. This PCR relied on a set of 60 Vbeta primers and 13 Jbeta primers. Profiled with immunoSEQ multiplex PCR; TCRdb holds only in-frame clones, not every one. The repertoire holds about 170,000 clones, with 70% to 90% as singletons. As to this clone: Its cognate antigen is unknown.

Study outcomes and limitations: Some highly shared sequence variants likely arose as a pipeline artifact. Despite most TCR sequences being rare, some public TCRs occurred in many donors.

The clonotype originates from a man younger than 45 in good health and CMV-seropositive. Sequenced material: PBMCs. The chain joins TRBV6-5 to TRBJ1-4; possible D gene TRBD1, 6 bases. This CDR3 reads CASSWGQLNEKLFF. The CDR3 nucleotides are TGTGCCAGCAGTTGGGGACAACTAAATGAAAAACTGTTTTTT.